The 17 T cell receptor beta chains below were found in one sample sequenced in a study of blood T cell repertoires in COVID-19 (dated by TCRdb to about 2020). Library preparation was by the immunoSEQ multiplex PCR assay. This is the immuneACCESS table as TCRdb keeps it, with only in-frame sequences that have V and J called. A part of the clones is gone; compared with another copy, unresolved V genes explain less than half, and the rest is unexplained. The sample table lists roughly 100,000 clones, 81% of them with a count of one. More than 30% of the sample goes to the ten largest clones. Sequenced input: peripheral blood. The receptor set was obtained from a man older than 75 with acute or convalescent COVID-19.

The chain has TRBV5-8 and TRBJ2-1, with D tentatively TRBD1 (5 bases). Germline V gene data show CDR1 as SGHTS and CDR2 as YDEGEE. V lost 2 bases to trimming and J lost 3 bases, with 12 bases between them. This CDR3 region has 15 residues. The CDR3, as DNA: TGTGCCAGCAGCTTTGGCAGGGTAGACTACAATGAGCAGTTCTTC. It codes for CASSFGRVDYNEQFF.

The chain uses TRBV5-1 and TRBJ2-2; 13 bases are a match to TRBD2. J was trimmed by 0 bases and V by 4 bases; bases with no gene match: 6. The CDR3 sequence is 18 residues long. Germline V gives CDR1 SGHRS, CDR2 YFSETQ. CDR3 coding DNA: TGCGCCAGCAGCCCCAGACTAGCGGGAGGCCCGAACACCGGGGAGCTGTTTTTT. This sequence encodes CASSPRLAGGPNTGELFF.

This clone was detected only a few times. Additional DNA sequences in this sample encode the identical CDR3. This rearrangement joins TRBV6-5 to TRBJ2-1, with 13 bases lining up with TRBD2. Germline V lookup: CDR1 MNHEY, CDR2 SVGAGI. The length of the CDR3 is 14 residues. Germline trimming cut 6 bases from V and 9 bases from J; bases unmatched to any gene: 5. The CDR3, as DNA: TGTGCCAGCAGAGGACTAGCGGGAGTAGGTGAGCAGTTCTTC. It encodes CASRGLAGVGEQFF.

This chain joins TRBV4-2 and TRBJ2-7; TRBD1 matches at 7 bases. The CDR3 runs to 15 residues. The V segment lost 2 bases and the J segment 0 bases; nucleotides outside the gene matches: 4. Germline values: CDR1 LGHNA, CDR2 YNFKEQ. The CDR3 protein is CASSQIGQDSYEQYF. The CDR3 DNA follows: TGTGCCAGCAGCCAAATCGGACAGGACTCCTACGAGCAGTACTTC.

The chain is built from TRBV24-1 and TRBJ2-5; TRBD1 matches at 7 bases. The CDR3 loop spans 14 amino acids. J was trimmed by 2 bases and V by 4 bases; bases with no gene match: 3. Looked up from germline, CDR1 is KGHDR and CDR2 is SFDVKD. The CDR3 reads CATSEQTGQETQYF. In DNA form, the CDR3 reads TGTGCCACCAGTGAGCAGACAGGGCAAGAGACCCAGTACTTC.

V is TRBV6-5 and J is TRBJ2-1, with TRBD2 as a possible D gene (5 bases). CDR3 size: 13 residues. Trimming pared 6 bases from V and 7 bases from J, leaving 13 bases between. CDR1 and CDR2 from the germline V gene are MNHEY and SVGAGI. The CDR3 DNA sequence: TGTGCCAGCAGGAGGCAAGGGAGAAATGAGCAGTTCTTC. This gives the protein CASRRQGRNEQFF.

This clone was seen many times. The rearrangement uses TRBV19 and TRBJ1-1; 7 bases line up with TRBD1. Germline V gives CDR1 LNHDA, CDR2 SQIVND (reference sequence). J lost 3 bases, V lost 6 bases, and 7 bases had no gene match. This CDR3 is built from 14 residues. CDR3 region: CASSTRGSDTEAFF. The CDR3 coding sequence is TGTGCCAGTAGCACCAGGGGGTCGGACACTGAAGCTTTCTTT.

The DNA for the CDR3 is TGTGCCAGCAGCTTCCTAACTAGCGGCAATGAGCAGTTCTTC. Encoded protein: CASSFLTSGNEQFF. The chain has TRBV9 and TRBJ2-1, with 8 bases aligning to TRBD2. CDR1 SGDLS and CDR2 YYNGEE come from the germline V gene. The ends lost 4 bases at V and 6 bases at J; junction bases unmatched: 6. This CDR3 has 14 residues.

The chain uses TRBV10-3 and TRBJ1-4, with D maybe TRBD1 (6 bases). This CDR3 is 14 amino acids long. Germline CDR1 ENHRY, CDR2 SYGVKD. Trimming pared 6 bases from V and 3 bases from J, leaving 11 bases between. The CDR3 loop reads CAIRQGPANEKLFF. The CDR3 DNA sequence: TGTGCCATCAGACAGGGTCCGGCTAATGAAAAACTGTTTTTT.

The chain is built from TRBV27 and TRBJ2-1, with D maybe TRBD1 (5 bases). CDR1 MNHEY and CDR2 SMNVEV come from the germline V gene (reference sequence). The CDR3 has 15 residues. V was clipped by 1 base and J by 13 bases, with 20 bases between them. CDR3 in amino acids: CASSLFRVEGTVQFF. For the CDR3, the DNA is TGTGCCAGCAGTTTATTCAGGGTGGAAGGTACGGTACAGTTCTTC.

The rearrangement links TRBV5-1 to TRBJ2-5, with TRBD1 matching 8 bases. V was pared by 5 bases and J by 3 bases, with 3 bases of the junction left unmatched. The CDR3 runs 13 residues. CDR1 is SGHRS, CDR2 YFSETQ, per germline. The CDR3: CASRTGVEETQYF. The CDR3 nucleotides are TGCGCCAGCAGGACAGGGGTGGAAGAGACCCAGTACTTC.

Only a few counts were recorded for this clone. This chain joins TRBV7-2 and TRBJ2-5; D might be TRBD1 (5 bases). CDR1 is SGHTA and CDR2 is FQGNSA in the germline V gene. V shed 5 bases and J shed 5 bases, with 18 bases lying between them. CDR3 length: 15 amino acids. DNA of the CDR3: TGTGCCAGCAGCACACAGGCAGGGCTGAGGGAGACCCAGTACTTC. This sequence encodes CASSTQAGLRETQYF.

This clone appeared a few times. The J gene is TRBJ1-4, the V gene TRBV19; the match to TRBD1 covers 9 bases. The CDR3 contains 14 residues. After removal of 7 bases from V and 7 bases from J, the junction contained 7 bases not matched to a gene. The V gene's germline CDR1 is LNHDA and CDR2 SQIVND (reference sequence). CDR3 DNA: TGTGCCAGTACCACAGGGGGCTTTATTGAAAAACTGTTTTTT. This gives the protein CASTTGGFIEKLFF.

This clone was counted between two and nine times. The V gene is TRBV19, the J gene TRBJ2-3; TRBD2 matches at 10 bases. Trimming took 3 bases from V and 4 from J; bases not matched to a gene: 10. The CDR3 sequence is 17 residues long. Germline V lookup: CDR1 LNHDA, CDR2 SQIVND (reference sequence). The CDR3 protein is CASSIPWGAGGPDTQYF. As DNA, the CDR3 is TGTGCCAGTAGTATCCCGTGGGGAGCGGGAGGGCCAGATACGCAGTATTTT.

The chain carries TRBV6-5 and TRBJ2-7; 12 bases map to TRBD1. This CDR3 has 15 amino acids. V dropped 5 bases and J dropped 4; count of bases not matched to a gene: 6. Germline V gene lookup returns CDR1 MNHEY and CDR2 SVGAGI. CDR3 sequence reads: CASSRRDRGPYEQYF. The CDR3 coding sequence is TGTGCCAGCAGTCGAAGGGACAGGGGGCCATACGAGCAGTACTTC.

This clone was picked up a small number of times. The chain has TRBV19 and TRBJ1-2; 7 bases align to TRBD1. The CDR3 spans 15 residues. Germline V gene sequence: CDR1 LNHDA, CDR2 SQIVND (reference sequence). Losses at the gene ends were 5 bases for V and 8 bases for J; bases not matched to a gene: 14. For the CDR3, the DNA is TGTGCCAGTAGTTCCACGACAGGGATGGCGGTGGGCTACACCTTC. Protein product: CASSSTTGMAVGYTF.

The rearrangement joins TRBV9 to TRBJ2-1, with 9 bases lining up with TRBD2. The V gene's germline CDR1 is SGDLS and CDR2 YYNGEE. V dropped 5 bases and J dropped 0; count of bases not matched to a gene: 12. The length of the CDR3 is 18 residues. CDR3 sequence: CASSGSGSPQSSYNEQFF. CDR3 nucleotides: TGTGCCAGCAGTGGTAGCGGGAGTCCCCAGAGCTCCTACAATGAGCAGTTCTTC. The variable domain in full, completed from reference TRBV9 and TRBJ2-1, reads DSGVTQTPKHLITATGQRVTLRCSPRSGDLSVYWYQQSLDQGLQFLIQYYNGEERAKGNILERFSAQQFPDLHSELNLSSLELGDSALYFCASSGSGSPQSSYNEQFFGPGTRLTVL.